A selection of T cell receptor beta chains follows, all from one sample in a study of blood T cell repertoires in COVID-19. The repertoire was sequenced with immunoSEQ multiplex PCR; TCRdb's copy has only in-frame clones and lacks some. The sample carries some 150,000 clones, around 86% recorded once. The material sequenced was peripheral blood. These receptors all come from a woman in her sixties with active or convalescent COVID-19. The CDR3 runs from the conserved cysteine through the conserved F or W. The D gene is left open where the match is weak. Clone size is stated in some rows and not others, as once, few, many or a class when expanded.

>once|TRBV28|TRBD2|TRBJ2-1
CASSPGLADYNEQFF
TGTGCCAGCAGTCCGGGACTAGCGGACTACAATGAGCAGTTCTTC
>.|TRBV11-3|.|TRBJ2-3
CASSPGPLGGGLDTQYF
TGTGCCAGCAGCCCTGGCCCTTTGGGGGGAGGCTTAGATACGCAGTATTTT
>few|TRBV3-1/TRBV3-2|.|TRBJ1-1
CASSQDLVALNTEAFF
TGTGCCAGCAGCCAAGATCTAGTGGCTCTGAACACTGAAGCTTTCTTT
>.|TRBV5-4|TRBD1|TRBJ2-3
CASSLDRGMTDTQYF
TGTGCCAGCAGTTTAGACAGGGGCATGACAGATACGCAGTATTTT
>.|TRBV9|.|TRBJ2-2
CASSVVQGGTGELFF
TGTGCCAGCAGCGTAGTCCAGGGGGGCACCGGGGAGCTGTTTTTT
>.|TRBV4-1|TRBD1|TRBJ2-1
CASSRTGNNEQFF
TGCGCCAGCAGCCGGACAGGGAACAATGAGCAGTTCTTC
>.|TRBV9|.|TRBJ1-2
CASSVRQDYGYTF
TGTGCCAGCAGCGTACGGCAGGATTATGGCTACACCTTC
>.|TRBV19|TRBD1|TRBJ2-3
CASSANRGWGTDTQYF
TGTGCCAGTAGTGCGAACAGGGGATGGGGCACAGATACGCAGTATTTT
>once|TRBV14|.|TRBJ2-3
CASSQGPGHPFDTQYF
TGTGCCAGCAGCCAAGGGCCGGGACACCCATTTGATACGCAGTATTTT
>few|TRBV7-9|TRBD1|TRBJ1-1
CASSFQGARTEAFF
TGTGCCAGCAGCTTCCAGGGGGCGCGCACTGAAGCTTTCTTT
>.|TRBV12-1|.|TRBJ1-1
CASSFKGVNTEAFF
TGTGCCAGCAGCTTTAAGGGGGTGAACACTGAAGCTTTCTTT
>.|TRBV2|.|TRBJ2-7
CASSESSYEQYF
TGTGCCAGCAGCGAGAGCTCCTACGAGCAGTACTTC
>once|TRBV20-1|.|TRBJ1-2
CSAMTGLGYTF
TGCAGTGCTATGACAGGACTTGGCTACACCTTC
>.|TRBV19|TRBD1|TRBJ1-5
CASSIERQGARGNQPQHF
TGTGCCAGTAGTATAGAGCGGCAGGGGGCGAGGGGCAATCAGCCCCAGCATTTT
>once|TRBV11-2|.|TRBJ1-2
CASSLSGHYGYTF
TGTGCCAGCAGCTTATCAGGGCACTATGGCTACACCTTC
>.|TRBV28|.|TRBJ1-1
CASSFPLEGYVAEAFF
TGTGCCAGCAGTTTCCCTCTAGAGGGTTATGTGGCTGAAGCTTTCTTT
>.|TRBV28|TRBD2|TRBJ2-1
CASGPPAGVNEQFF
TGTGCCAGCGGCCCCCCGGCGGGAGTCAATGAGCAGTTCTTC
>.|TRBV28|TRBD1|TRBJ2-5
CASSFWDREGETQYF
TGTGCCAGCAGTTTCTGGGACAGGGAAGGAGAGACCCAGTACTTC
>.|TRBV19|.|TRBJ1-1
CASSWGGYTEAFF
TGTGCCAGTAGTTGGGGGGGCTACACTGAAGCTTTCTTT
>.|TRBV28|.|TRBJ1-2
CASDPRAASANYGYTF
TGTGCCAGCGATCCCCGTGCGGCCTCCGCTAACTATGGCTACACCTTC
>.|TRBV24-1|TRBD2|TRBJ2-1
CATSDQSGRSYNEQFF
TGTGCCACCAGTGACCAGAGCGGGAGATCCTACAATGAGCAGTTCTTC
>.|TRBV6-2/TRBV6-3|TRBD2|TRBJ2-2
CASSYLADNTGELFF
TGTGCCAGCAGTTACCTAGCGGACAACACCGGGGAGCTGTTTTTT
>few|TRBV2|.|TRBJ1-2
CASSEQGGTLSNYGYTF
TGTGCCAGCAGTGAGCAGGGCGGAACCTTATCCAACTATGGCTACACCTTC
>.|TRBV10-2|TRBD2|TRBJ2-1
CASDGGLAGENEQFF
TGCGCCAGCGACGGGGGGCTAGCGGGAGAAAATGAGCAGTTCTTC
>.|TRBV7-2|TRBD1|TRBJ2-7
CASSLVGQSSYEQYF
TGTGCCAGCAGCTTAGTGGGACAGAGCTCCTACGAGCAGTACTTC
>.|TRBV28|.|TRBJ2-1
CASSGLALSSYNEQFF
TGTGCCAGCAGTGGTCTAGCACTGAGCTCCTACAATGAGCAGTTCTTC
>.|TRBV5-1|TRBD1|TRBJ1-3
CASSLGTGFSGNTIYF
TGCGCCAGCAGCTTAGGGACAGGCTTCTCTGGAAACACCATATATTTT
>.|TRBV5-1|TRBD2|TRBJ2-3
CASSVTSDDTDTQYF
TGCGCCAGCAGCGTGACTAGCGATGACACAGATACGCAGTATTTT
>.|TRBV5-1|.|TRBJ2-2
CASSPQALNTGELFF
TGCGCCAGCAGCCCCCAAGCTTTGAACACCGGGGAGCTGTTTTTT
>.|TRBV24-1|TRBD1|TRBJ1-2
CATSPSGTGGDGYGYTF
TGTGCCACCAGTCCATCTGGGACAGGGGGCGATGGCTATGGCTACACCTTC
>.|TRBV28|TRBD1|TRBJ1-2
CASSPGQGAAGYTF
TGTGCCAGCAGCCCCGGACAGGGGGCTGCTGGCTACACCTTC